This TCR beta chain came from a study of shared clonotypes between healthy human individuals (dated by TCRdb to the early 2020s). In terms of the full investigation: The cohort comprised a couple of women and a few men aged 18 to 49 years. Leukapheresis yielded between about 0.85 and 10 billion PBMCs per donor. Per donor, three plates each were used for CD4 naive and CD4 memory, two for CD8 naive, and one for CD8 memory. To increase sequencing depth and limit assay-specific biases, TCR repertoire library preparation and sequencing were carried out by different laboratories using diverse techniques. To estimate repertoire size and how much clonotype sharing occurs between individuals, the study deeply sequenced the blood TCR repertoires of 5 or 6 healthy adults. Summary of the overall study and its limitations: Higher generation probabilities were observed for clonotypes shared by all four sorted-subset donors than for non-shared clonotypes. Pairwise subsampling indicated that sequencing depth was expected to affect the degree of clonotype sharing among donors. Even with the large sequencing depth, rarefaction of the sorted-subset datasets indicated that sequencing was incomplete. Sharing across a few donors was observed for 4.5% to 6.5% of naive CD4, 3.5% of naive CD8, about 2.5% of memory CD4, and roughly 0.4% of memory CD8 clonotypes. Sampling was limited to blood, and TCR repertoires in tissue likely differ from TCR repertoires in blood. Larger estimated clonotype richness was generally found for naive subsets than for memory subsets. Because the study included a small number of donors, the genetic and exposure-history diversity represented was limited.

Donors were healthy HIV-negative adults with no recently reported acute infections or vaccinations. Every donor was a Caucasian adult living in Nashville, Tennessee, USA. CD4+ T cells were enriched through magnetic negative selection, after which naive cells were positively selected on CD45RA and the remaining negative fraction served as the memory subset. After blood collection by leukapheresis, PBMCs were isolated using Ficoll-Histopaque density gradient centrifugation and then cryopreserved in the vapor phase of liquid nitrogen. Purity and quantity of every magnetically sorted T cell population were checked by analytical flow cytometry. Genomic DNA was isolated from each sorted fraction and quantified by UV absorbance on a Nanodrop 2000c. TCR CDR3 regions were amplified from genomic DNA by multiplex PCR using the deep immunoSEQ assay. Extracted genomic DNA from each cell subset was distributed evenly across all wells of several immunoSEQ 96-well plates, and each plate was treated as a replicate. For sorted subsets, around 0.2 ug genomic DNA, equal to 30,000 or so T cell genomes, was loaded into each replicate PCR. Purified libraries were quantified with a Qubit 3.0 fluorometer, sized on a Bioanalyzer 2100, and re-quantified with the KAPA Library Quantification kit. A separate single-read 150-cycle Illumina NextSeq 550 flow cell was used to sequence each immunoSEQ 96-well plate. Turning to the authors' computational methods: Because the immunoSEQ output held only junctional sequences and lacked quality scores, the filtering could not match the filtering applied to full-length reads. To assign V/J genes and CDR3, sequences were annotated against IMGT germline references using PyIR, a Python wrapper for IgBLAST v1.9. Reads were filtered out if the reads had weak V/J assignments (E-value above 1e-6), no CDR3, stop codons, out-of-frame junctions, or ambiguous translated residues. V3J clonotypes were defined as sequences sharing an identical inferred V gene, J gene, and CDR3 amino acid sequence. Percentage overlap between repertoires was calculated by dividing the number of shared unique clonotypes by the size of the smaller repertoire. RTK rarefaction, the Chao1 estimator, and Recon v2.1 estimates of unobserved clonotypes were used to assess repertoire richness. Generation probabilities for all TCRbeta clonotypes obtained by the gDNA method from a handful of donors were computed using OLGA. Drawn from immuneACCESS, this table holds only the in-frame rearrangements with V and J called that TCRdb kept. Clones are partly lost; checked studies trace under half to an unresolved V gene and leave the rest unexplained. That table furnishes V, J and clone size, whereas the DNA furnished D and trimming. The sample records 1 million to 1.3 million clones, around 82% of which are singletons. The top ten constitute under 0.8% of the sample.

This clone was observed a single time. The specificity of this receptor is unknown. No base-level quality is on record; no much larger clone is a single base apart. Including cysteine and phenylalanine, the CDR3 has 15 amino acids. Only the CDR3 portion is preserved as DNA: 45 bases, with reading frame beginning at the first base. CDR1 and CDR2 (SNHLY, FYNNEI) derive from the germline V gene. V and J are truncated by 6 bases and 4 bases respectively, leaving an intervening sequence of 18 bases. The chain couples TRBV2 to TRBJ1-2; TRBD1 is possibly the D segment (6 matching bases). Specimen: memory CD4+ T cells from PBMCs. Taken with the paper, the label for cell subset or site translates to: CD45RA-negative fraction. The sequence was obtained from a man aged 18 to 30 in good health. Some clones in this sample may be carry-over from other donors' samples. The CDR3 sequence is CASRVSGVRGYGYTF. The bases read TGTGCCAGCAGGGTATCAGGGGTAAGAGGCTATGGCTACACCTTC.